These 27 T cell receptor beta chains share one sample of origin, sequenced in a study of shared clonotypes between healthy human individuals. Measured with immunoSEQ multiplex PCR; TCRdb has only the in-frame clones, and not every one. The sample carries 2 million or so clones, around 96% recorded once. The naive CD8 subset, CD45RO-negative cells positively selected for CCR7, excluded terminally differentiated effector memory CD45RA+ cells. Sequences were obtained from naive CD8+ T cells sorted from blood. The receptors shown here come from a man between 18 and 29 years old in good health.

The chain combines TRBV7-2 with TRBJ1-2, with a possible D match to TRBD1 (6 bases). Germline V gives CDR1 SGHTA, CDR2 FQGNSA. The length of the CDR3 is 17 residues. V was shortened by 1 base and J by 4 bases, with 19 bases between the two germline ends. CDR3 sequence reads: CASSLVGGEGGVYGYTF. CDR3 sequence (DNA): TGTGCCAGCAGCTTAGTTGGGGGCGAAGGTGGGGTCTATGGCTACACCTTC. Together with reference TRBV7-2 and TRBJ1-2, the CDR3 gives the full variable domain: GAGVSQSPSNKVTEKGKDVELRCDPISGHTALYWYRQSLGQGLEFLIYFQGNSAPDKSGLPSDRFSAERTGGSVSTLTIQRTQQEDSAVYLCASSLVGGEGGVYGYTFGSGTRLTVV.

This chain links TRBV7-9 with TRBJ2-4, with D perhaps TRBD2 (6 bases). The CDR3 totals 12 residues. Germline values: CDR1 SEHNR, CDR2 FQNEAQ (reference sequence). The V end was cut by 0 bases, the J end by 9 bases, with 6 bases between. DNA of the CDR3: TGTGCCAGCAGCTTAGCGGGGGGCATTCAGTACTTC. Protein: CASSLAGGIQYF. The whole variable domain, remainder taken from reference TRBV7-9 and TRBJ2-4, is DTGVSQNPRHKITKRGQNVTFRCDPISEHNRLYWYRQTLGQGPEFLTYFQNEAQLEKSRLLSDRFSAERPKGSFSTLEIQRTEQGDSAMYLCASSLAGGIQYFGAGTRLSVL.

The chain links TRBV9 to TRBJ2-4; TRBD1 is a possible D gene (6 bases). The CDR3 has 16 amino acids. Germline V CDR1 and CDR2: SGDLS, YYNGEE. V lost 4 bases to trimming and J lost 0 bases, with 14 bases between them. The chain's CDR3 is CASSPDRQLAKNIQYF. The CDR3 DNA reads as TGTGCCAGCAGCCCCGACAGGCAGTTAGCCAAAAACATTCAGTACTTC.

The chain carries TRBV7-3 and TRBJ2-3; 11 nucleotides line up with TRBD2. The junction had 16 bases not matched to a gene; V was cut back by 2 bases and J by 0 bases. The CDR3 runs to 21 residues. Germline V gene sequence: CDR1 SGHTA, CDR2 FQGTGA. The CDR3 loop is CASSLYPGRASGGPSTDTQYF. The CDR3 nucleotides are TGTGCCAGCAGCTTATATCCGGGTAGGGCTAGCGGGGGGCCTAGCACAGATACGCAGTATTTT.

The chain employs TRBV7-8 and TRBJ2-7, with 8 bases that match TRBD2. The germline CDR1 and CDR2 sequences are SGHVS and FQNEAQ. J gave up 2 bases and V 2 bases, and 5 bases lay outside the gene matches. CDR3 size: 15 residues. The CDR3 DNA sequence: TGTGCCAGCAGCTTAATGGGACTAGTGGCCTACGAGCAGTACTTC. Translation: CASSLMGLVAYEQYF.

V usage is TRBV7-3 and J usage is TRBJ2-7, with D tentatively TRBD2 (5 bases). Trimming took 0 bases from V and 6 from J, leaving 12 bases between them. The CDR3 has 14 residues. Germline CDR1 reads SGHTA; CDR2 reads FQGTGA. The CDR3 nucleotides read TGTGCCAGCAGCTTAACCTACGGGCGGGTCGAGCAGTACTTC. Its translation: CASSLTYGRVEQYF.

V usage is TRBV6-1 and J usage is TRBJ2-5, with D hard to call. The germline gives CDR1 MNHNS, CDR2 SASEGT. The V and J ends lost 1 base and 0 bases respectively, with 15 bases between them. The CDR3 sequence is 17 residues long. In nucleotides, the CDR3 is TGTGCCAGCAGTGAAGGTAGTAGGTTCCTCTACCAAGAGACCCAGTACTTC. This sequence encodes CASSEGSRFLYQETQYF.

V usage is TRBV6-6 and J usage is TRBJ2-1, with 11 nucleotides matching TRBD1. CDR1 is MNHNY and CDR2 is SVGAGI in the germline V gene (reference sequence). This CDR3 region has 16 residues. V trimming: 6 bases; J trimming: 4 bases; junction bases outside the gene matches: 8. CDR3 loop: CASSSTGTGGYNEQFF. CDR3 coding DNA: TGTGCCAGCAGCTCAACTGGGACAGGGGGATACAATGAGCAGTTCTTC.

The chain employs TRBV5-6 and TRBJ1-1; 9 nucleotides line up with TRBD1. The CDR3 runs 19 residues. Germline lookup yields CDR1 SGHDT and CDR2 YYEEEE. Trimming took 1 base from V and 3 from J; bases not matched to a gene: 16. CDR3 nucleotides: TGTGCCAGCAGCTTGCTGGGACAGGGCCTTCCACCATCCTACACTGAAGCTTTCTTT. Encoded protein: CASSLLGQGLPPSYTEAFF. Complete variable domain (other parts from reference TRBV5-6 and TRBJ1-1): DAGVTQSPTHLIKTRGQQVTLRCSPKSGHDTVSWYQQALGQGPQFIFQYYEEEERQRGNFPDRFSGHQFPNYSSELNVNALLLGDSALYLCASSLLGQGLPPSYTEAFFGQGTRLTVV.

The chain has TRBV28 and TRBJ1-4, with D possibly being TRBD1 (5 bases). V lost 4 bases and J lost 8, with 23 bases in between. CDR3 size: 17 residues. The germline gives CDR1 MDHEN, CDR2 SYDVKM. The CDR3 sequence is CASSYAAGTSIEEKLFF. In DNA, the CDR3 is TGTGCCAGCAGTTATGCCGCTGGGACGTCGATAGAGGAAAAACTGTTTTTT.

A word on this clone: A far larger clone lies a single base away; this is likely a read error. The chain couples TRBV5-6 to TRBJ1-3; D remains ambiguous. Germline lookup yields CDR1 SGHDT and CDR2 YYEEEE. This CDR3 spans 12 amino acids. V lost 4 bases, J lost 0 bases, and 2 bases lay in between. This CDR3 is CASSDSGNTIYF. Here the CDR3 DNA reads TGTGCCAGCAGCGACTCTGGAAACACCATATATTTT.

About this clone: Mismatch with germline at one junction end may stem from a read error. The V gene is TRBV7-7, the J gene TRBJ2-7; possible D gene TRBD1, 6 bases. Germline V CDR1 and CDR2: SSHAT, FNYEAQ (reference sequence). This CDR3 comprises 13 residues. The CDR3 DNA reads as TGTGCTAGCAGCGCCCAGGGGAGCGGCGAGCAGTACTTC. It is translated as CASSAQGSGEQYF.

This clone was seen a few times. The genes are TRBV11-2 and TRBJ1-2; D call uncertain. The germline CDR1 and CDR2 sequences are SGHAT and FQNNGV. The CDR3 sequence is 13 residues long. V shed 2 bases and J shed 4 bases, with 8 bases lying between them. The CDR3 protein is CASSLTVLYGYTF. The CDR3 nucleotides are TGTGCCAGCAGCTTAACAGTCCTCTATGGCTACACCTTC.

Concerning this clone itself: One end of the junction fails to match germline, which may point to a read error. The chain recombines TRBV7-7 with TRBJ2-2; the D gene could be TRBD1 or TRBD2 (6 bases each). The CDR3 totals 16 residues. The germline V gene has CDR1 SSHAT and CDR2 FNYEAQ (reference sequence). The CDR3 region is CASSRSGGGNTGELFF. DNA of the CDR3: TGTGCTAGCAGCCGATCCGGAGGGGGTAACACCGGGGAGCTGTTTTTT.

This clone was counted a single time. CDR3 in amino acids: CASSQELHEQYF. CDR3 nucleotide sequence: TGTGCCAGCAGCCAAGAACTCCACGAGCAGTACTTC. The chain recombines TRBV14 with TRBJ2-7, with D uncertain. The V and J ends lost 0 bases and 5 bases respectively, with 5 bases between them. The CDR3 is 12 residues long. Germline V gene sequence: CDR1 SGHDN, CDR2 FVKESK.

The chain links TRBV4-1 to TRBJ1-1, with D maybe TRBD1 (5 bases). V was clipped by 0 bases and J by 1 base, with 12 bases between them. CDR3 size: 16 residues. Germline V CDR1 and CDR2: MGHRA, YSYEKL. The DNA for the CDR3 is TGCGCCAGCAGCCAAGATCGTCAGGGATCGAACACTGAAGCTTTCTTT. It yields the protein CASSQDRQGSNTEAFF.

V is TRBV19 and J is TRBJ1-6; a possible D gene is TRBD1 (6 bases). Trimming left V 4 bases short and J 7 bases short, with 14 bases between. CDR3 size: 15 residues. Germline loops: CDR1 LNHDA, CDR2 SQIVND (reference sequence). The CDR3 sequence is CASSTGDWANSPLHF. CDR3 nucleotide sequence: TGTGCCAGTAGTACAGGGGATTGGGCGAATTCACCCCTCCACTTT.

This chain joins TRBV13 and TRBJ1-2, with TRBD1 matching over 9 bases. Losses at the gene ends were 0 bases for V and 4 bases for J; bases not matched to a gene: 3. This CDR3 is built from 15 residues. Germline-derived CDR1 and CDR2 are PRHDT and FYEKMQ (reference sequence). The CDR3 DNA is TGTGCCAGCAGCTTAGGACGGGACAGGGTCTATGGCTACACCTTC. The encoded protein is CASSLGRDRVYGYTF.

The chain joins TRBV25-1 to TRBJ1-6, with 7 bases identical to TRBD1. Germline V gene lookup returns CDR1 MGHDK and CDR2 SYGVNS. This CDR3 is built from 16 residues. V shed 6 bases and J 4 bases; nucleotides not matched to a gene: 9. The CDR3 protein is CASRETGTVYNSPLHF. The CDR3 coding sequence is TGTGCCAGCAGGGAAACCGGGACAGTATATAATTCACCCCTCCACTTT.

This chain uses TRBV15 with TRBJ1-4; D unclear. CDR3 length: 12 residues. Germline CDR1 is LNHNV and CDR2 is YYDKDF (reference sequence). V shed 3 bases and J shed 4 bases, with 3 bases lying between them. CDR3 sequence (DNA): TGTGCCACCAGCAGCGTTAATGAAAAACTGTTTTTT. It encodes CATSSVNEKLFF.

Concerning this clone: Distinct nucleotide sequences in the sample also encode this CDR3. The rearrangement links TRBV5-1 to TRBJ2-7; D remains unclear. Germline V gene sequence: CDR1 SGHRS, CDR2 YFSETQ. CDR3 size: 13 residues. Trimming stripped 0 bases from V and 3 bases from J, with 7 bases between. The CDR3 sequence is CASSLEDNYEQYF. For the CDR3, the DNA is TGCGCCAGCAGCTTGGAGGATAACTACGAGCAGTACTTC.

This CDR3 reads CASRTTGNPHEQFF. CDR3 sequence (DNA): TGTGCCAGCAGAACAACGGGGAATCCTCATGAGCAGTTCTTC. The chain uses TRBV7-9 and TRBJ2-1, with D possibly TRBD2 on 5 matching bases. Germline V CDR1 and CDR2: SEHNR, FQNEAQ (reference sequence). V lost 6 bases to trimming and J lost 8 bases, with 17 bases between them. This CDR3 contains 14 residues.

The CDR3 here is CASSLAGLAINEQYF. DNA for the CDR3: TGCGCCAGCAGCTTGGCCGGACTAGCTATCAACGAGCAGTACTTC. V usage is TRBV5-1 and J usage is TRBJ2-7, with 8 bases fitting TRBD2. Germline V gene data show CDR1 as SGHRS and CDR2 as YFSETQ. The CDR3 contains 15 residues. The V and J ends lost 0 bases and 5 bases, in that order; junction bases with no gene match: 7.

V usage is TRBV25-1 and J usage is TRBJ2-2; maybe TRBD1 (6 bases). From germline, CDR1 is MGHDK and CDR2 SYGVNS. The CDR3 runs 16 residues. V lost 2 bases to trimming and J lost 1 base, with 11 bases between them. CDR3 sequence reads: CASSELWTENTGELFF. CDR3 DNA sequence: TGTGCCAGCAGTGAACTTTGGACAGAGAACACCGGGGAGCTGTTTTTT.

V and J are TRBV6-1 and TRBJ2-7; TRBD1 aligns across 9 bases. There are 16 residues in the CDR3. Germline CDR1 MNHNS, CDR2 SASEGT. J lost 0 bases, V lost 4 bases, and 7 bases had no gene match. CDR3 loop: CASSVDRGVSSYEQYF. For the CDR3, the DNA is TGTGCCAGCAGTGTCGACAGGGGGGTTAGCTCCTACGAGCAGTACTTC.

The V call is TRBV10-3, the J call TRBJ1-2; D is uncertain. This CDR3 region has 12 residues. Germline CDR1 ENHRY, CDR2 SYGVKD. Trimming cost V 8 bases and J 5 bases, with 12 bases left between them. The CDR3 coding sequence is TGTGCCATCTCTTCGGAGTCTTATGGCTACACCTTC. Residues: CAISSESYGYTF.

The V and J genes are TRBV19 and TRBJ1-5; TRBD1 might be the D (5 bases). This CDR3 spans 14 amino acids. CDR1 is LNHDA and CDR2 is SQIVND in the germline V gene (reference sequence). Trimming pared 7 bases from V and 3 bases from J, leaving 13 bases between. In DNA form, the CDR3 reads TGTGCCAGTACGGGGCAGGGATCCAATCAGCCCCAGCATTTT. Protein product: CASTGQGSNQPQHF.